This is a list of T cell receptor beta chains from one sample in a study of CD8 T cells in Susac syndrome. TCRdb redid the calling of the immunoSEQ multiplex PCR reads with MiXCR, one entry per CDR3 protein. The sample lists about 300,000 distinct CDR3 sequences; over 75% were seen once. The specimen sequenced was CD8+ T cells from PBMCs. These receptors were obtained from a human donor with multiple sclerosis. Both conserved end residues are part of each CDR3. The order of the fields is V gene, D gene, J gene, clone size, CDR3 DNA, CDR3 protein. D genes are given only for firm matches. Expanded clones get a size class; other rows say once, few or many, or leave the size out.

V gene: TRBV4-3; D gene: NA; J gene: TRBJ2-3; clone size: NA; CDR3 DNA: TGCGCCAGCAGTCGGACGGGGGACTCGGATACGCAGTATTTT; CDR3 protein: CASSRTGDSDTQYF
V gene: TRBV7-8; D gene: NA; J gene: TRBJ2-1; clone size: NA; CDR3 DNA: TGTGCCAGCAGCTTCCAATACAATGAGCAGTTCTTC; CDR3 protein: CASSFQYNEQFF
V gene: TRBV7-9; D gene: NA; J gene: TRBJ1-2; clone size: few; CDR3 DNA: TGTGCCAGCAGCCTCGACACCTATGGCTACACCTTC; CDR3 protein: CASSLDTYGYTF
V gene: TRBV4-3; D gene: NA; J gene: TRBJ2-7; clone size: NA; CDR3 DNA: TGCGCCAGCAGCCAAGGGGGGAAGGCCCACGAGCAGTACTTC; CDR3 protein: CASSQGGKAHEQYF
V gene: TRBV10-2; D gene: TRBD1; J gene: TRBJ2-5; clone size: NA; CDR3 DNA: TGCGCCAGCAGTGAGCCGGACAGGGCGCAAGAGACCCAGTACTTC; CDR3 protein: CASSEPDRAQETQYF
V gene: TRBV9; D gene: TRBD1; J gene: TRBJ1-1; clone size: NA; CDR3 DNA: TGTGCCAGCGCGGGGGAAATGGACAGGGAAGCTTTCTTT; CDR3 protein: CASAGEMDREAFF
V gene: TRBV13; D gene: TRBD1; J gene: TRBJ2-2; clone size: NA; CDR3 DNA: TGTGCCAGCAGCCCGGGACAGGGCCCCGGGGAGCTGTTTTTT; CDR3 protein: CASSPGQGPGELFF
V gene: TRBV30; D gene: NA; J gene: TRBJ2-6; clone size: NA; CDR3 DNA: TGTGCCTGGAGTGTAGGCTCTGGGGCCAACGTCCTGACTTTC; CDR3 protein: CAWSVGSGANVLTF
V gene: TRBV3-1; D gene: TRBD2; J gene: TRBJ2-3; clone size: NA; CDR3 DNA: TGTGCCAGCAGCCCCCTAGCGGGAGGAACCCCCACAGATACGCAGTATTTT; CDR3 protein: CASSPLAGGTPTDTQYF
V gene: TRBV6-5; D gene: NA; J gene: TRBJ1-4; clone size: NA; CDR3 DNA: TGTGCCAGCAGTTACACGTTGGGTCTTGAAAAACTGTTTTTT; CDR3 protein: CASSYTLGLEKLFF
V gene: TRBV5-6; D gene: TRBD2; J gene: TRBJ2-4; clone size: NA; CDR3 DNA: TGTGCCAGCAGCTTGGCCCTAGCGGGCAACATTCAGTACTTC; CDR3 protein: CASSLALAGNIQYF
V gene: TRBV27; D gene: NA; J gene: TRBJ1-1; clone size: NA; CDR3 DNA: TGTGCCAGCACCCTCGTGGGGGGGAACACTGAAGCTTTCTTT; CDR3 protein: CASTLVGGNTEAFF
V gene: TRBV28; D gene: TRBD1; J gene: TRBJ2-1; clone size: NA; CDR3 DNA: TGTGCCAGCAGCTTGGACACCGGGACAGGTGCAAATGGGCAGTTCTTC; CDR3 protein: CASSLDTGTGANGQFF
V gene: TRBV6-5; D gene: NA; J gene: TRBJ1-2; clone size: NA; CDR3 DNA: TGTGCCAGCAGTGGCACCCTTGGCTATGGCTACACCTTC; CDR3 protein: CASSGTLGYGYTF
V gene: TRBV28; D gene: NA; J gene: TRBJ1-2; clone size: NA; CDR3 DNA: TGTGCCAGCAGTTTGACCGGGCTTAATGGCTACACCTTC; CDR3 protein: CASSLTGLNGYTF